This T cell receptor beta chain emerged from a study of response to subunit inactivated influenza vaccine. This clonotype came up a few times. Its antigen is undetermined. In TCRdb, the RT-PCR reads were re-called with MiXCR into one record per CDR3 protein. The sample shows approximately 530,000 distinct CDR3 sequences, about 7.6% of them seen only once. CDR1 and CDR2 from the germline V gene are SGHAT and FQNNGV. The CDR3 runs to 14 residues. V dropped 5 bases and J dropped 4 bases, with 11 bases sitting between them. Study-level results: New T cells are recruited in small numbers by each seasonal influenza vaccination, according to the authors' suggestion.

The chain uses TRBV11-2 and TRBJ1-4; no clear D gene. Sample: PBMCs from blood, taken roughly 24 months after vaccination. The TCR comes from a man between 50 and 75 years old who received an inactivated influenza vaccine. Here the CDR3 reads CASSLLRRNEKLFF. The CDR3, as DNA: TGTGCCAGCAGCCTACTGAGGCGTAATGAAAAACTGTTTTTT. Based on the CDR3 plus reference TRBV11-2 and TRBJ1-4, the full variable domain is EAGVAQSPRYKIIEKRQSVAFWCNPISGHATLYWYQQILGQGPKLLIQFQNNGVVDDSQLPKDRFSAERLKGVDSTLKIQPAKLEDSAVYLCASSLLRRNEKLFFGSGTQLSVL.